One TCR beta chain is described in this entry. The junction departs from the called germline gene at one end, perhaps through a read error. TCRdb reprocessed the multiplex PCR reads with MiXCR, giving one entry per CDR3 protein. The table has roughly 49,000 distinct CDR3 sequences, approximately 45% seen once; the top ten hold roughly a tenth. The entry originates in a study of breast tumors, draining lymph nodes, adjacent tissues. Germline loops: CDR1 SGHRS, CDR2 YFSETQ. The CDR3 consists of 15 residues. This chain uses TRBV5-1 with TRBJ1-2; 7 bases are a match to TRBD1. The sample consisted of breast tumor tissue. The clonotype originates from a female donor with breast cancer. Some clones in this sample may be carry-over from other donors' samples. CDR3 nucleotides: TGCGCCAGCACGGAAGGGGACAGTGGTAACTATGGCTACGCCTTC. Its protein product is CASTEGDSGNYGYAF.